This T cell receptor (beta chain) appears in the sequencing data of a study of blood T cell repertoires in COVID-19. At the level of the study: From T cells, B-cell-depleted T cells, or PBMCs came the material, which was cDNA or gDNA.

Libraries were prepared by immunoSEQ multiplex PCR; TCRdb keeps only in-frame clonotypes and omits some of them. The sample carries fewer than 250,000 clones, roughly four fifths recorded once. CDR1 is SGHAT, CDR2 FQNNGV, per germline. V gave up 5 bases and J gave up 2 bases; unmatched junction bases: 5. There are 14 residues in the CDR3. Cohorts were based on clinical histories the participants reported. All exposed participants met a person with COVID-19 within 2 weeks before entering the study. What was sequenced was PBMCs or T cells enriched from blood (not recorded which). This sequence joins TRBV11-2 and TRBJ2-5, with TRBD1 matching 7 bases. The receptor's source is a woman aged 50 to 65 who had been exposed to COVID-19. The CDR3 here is CASSVTGVQETQYF. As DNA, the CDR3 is TGTGCCAGCAGCGTAACAGGGGTACAAGAGACCCAGTACTTC.